Below, one T cell receptor beta chain is given with its context. Trimming at V came to 2 bases and at J to 2 bases, leaving 6 bases not matched to a gene. Germline V gene data show CDR1 as SGHTA and CDR2 as FQGTGA. This CDR3 spans 16 amino acids. The sample originates from a study of T cell responses to AZD1222 COVID-19 vaccine. The data were produced by immunoSEQ multiplex PCR, yet TCRdb's version contains in-frame clones alone and is incomplete. This sample has some 110,000 clones; 85% to 90% occur once, and the top ten carry around 17%. The clonotype comes from an adult who received the AZD1222 COVID-19 vaccine. Sample: peripheral blood, taken 28 days after the second AZD1222 dose. The chain has TRBV7-3 and TRBJ2-3; 8 nucleotides line up with TRBD2. The CDR3 nucleotides read TGTGCCAGCAGCTTAGGTACTAGCGGATACACAGATACGCAGTATTTT. Protein sequence: CASSLGTSGYTDTQYF.